Below, 4 T cell receptor beta chains from the same sample are listed, as sequenced in a study of cytomegalovirus exposure and HLA in healthy donors. It was with 60 Vbeta and 13 Jbeta primers that the PCR ran. Sequencing was performed with immunoSEQ multiplex PCR; in TCRdb, only in-frame clones are kept and a portion is missing. Counted here are roughly 140,000 clones, over 75% occurring once; the ten biggest clones make up 4.5% to 6%. Sequencing was carried out using PBMCs. The receptor set was obtained from a man younger than 40 in good health and CMV-seropositive.

DNA of the CDR3: TGTGCCAGCAGTGAAGGGTCTGGGGGCCTCCAAGAGACCCAGTACTTC. Translated: CASSEGSGGLQETQYF. The V gene is TRBV6-1, the J gene TRBJ2-5, with D possibly TRBD1 on 6 matching bases. This CDR3 is 16 amino acids long. Trimming stripped 1 base from V and 1 base from J, with 13 bases between. Germline loops: CDR1 MNHNS, CDR2 SASEGT.

V and J are TRBV21-1 and TRBJ1-1; TRBD1, the table's D call, lacks a check against the DNA. TRBV21-1 is designated a pseudogene. The CDR3 totals 17 residues. The CDR3 region is CASSKMGPRDSGTEAFF. The CDR3 DNA follows: TGTGCCAGCAGTAAAATGGGCCCCAGGGACAGTGGGACTGAAGCTTTCTTT.

V gene TRBV6-1 combines with J gene TRBJ2-1; D is possibly TRBD2 (6 bases). The length of the CDR3 is 14 residues. V was cut by 2 bases and J by 8 bases, with 13 bases left in between. CDR1 MNHNS and CDR2 SASEGT come from the germline V gene. CDR3 in DNA: TGTGCCAGCAGTGAATCCGGGAGTAGGCATGAGCAGTTCTTC. It encodes CASSESGSRHEQFF.

The genes are TRBV4-3 and TRBJ2-7; 12 bases match TRBD2. The CDR3 spans 15 residues. Losses at the gene ends were 1 base for V and 5 bases for J; bases not matched to a gene: 3. Germline V gives CDR1 LGHNA, CDR2 YSLEER. The CDR3 coding sequence is TGCGCCAGCAGCCAAGGACTAGCGGGAGCCAACGAGCAGTACTTC. Translated, it gives CASSQGLAGANEQYF.